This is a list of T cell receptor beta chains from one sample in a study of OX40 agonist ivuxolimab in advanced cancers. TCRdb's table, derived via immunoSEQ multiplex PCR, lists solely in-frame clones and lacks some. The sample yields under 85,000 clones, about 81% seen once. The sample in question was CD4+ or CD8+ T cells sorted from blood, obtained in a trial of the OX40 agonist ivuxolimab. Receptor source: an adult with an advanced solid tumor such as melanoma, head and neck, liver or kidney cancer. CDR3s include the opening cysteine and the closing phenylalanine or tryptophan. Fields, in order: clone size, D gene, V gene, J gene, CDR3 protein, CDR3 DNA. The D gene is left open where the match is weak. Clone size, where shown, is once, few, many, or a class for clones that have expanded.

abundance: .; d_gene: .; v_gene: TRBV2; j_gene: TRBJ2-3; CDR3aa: CASSARGISTDTQYF; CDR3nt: TGTGCCAGCAGTGCCCGGGGGATTAGCACAGATACGCAGTATTTT
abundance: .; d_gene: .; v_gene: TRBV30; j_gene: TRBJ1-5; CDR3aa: CAWSVLTNNQPQHF; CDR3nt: TGTGCCTGGAGTGTACTGACAAACAATCAGCCCCAGCATTTT
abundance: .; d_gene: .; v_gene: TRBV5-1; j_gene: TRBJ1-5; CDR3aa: CASSLSGSNQPQHF; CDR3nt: TGCGCCAGCAGCTTGTCGGGGAGCAATCAGCCCCAGCATTTT
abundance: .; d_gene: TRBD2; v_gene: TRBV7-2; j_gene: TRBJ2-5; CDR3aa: CASRGRTSGETQYF; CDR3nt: TGTGCCAGCAGAGGGAGGACTAGCGGAGAGACCCAGTACTTC
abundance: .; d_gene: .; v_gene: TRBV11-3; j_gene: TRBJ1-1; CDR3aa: CASSLGTMAEAFF; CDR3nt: TGTGCCAGCAGCTTAGGGACAATGGCTGAAGCTTTCTTT
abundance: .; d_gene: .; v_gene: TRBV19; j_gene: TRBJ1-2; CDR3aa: CASSMSNGYGYTF; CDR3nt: TGTGCCAGTAGTATGAGTAACGGATATGGCTACACCTTC
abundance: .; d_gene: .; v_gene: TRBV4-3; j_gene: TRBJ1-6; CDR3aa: CASSQDHRENSPLHF; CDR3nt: TGCGCCAGCAGCCAAGATCACAGGGAAAATTCACCCCTCCACTTT
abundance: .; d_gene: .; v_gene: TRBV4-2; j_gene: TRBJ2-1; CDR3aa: CASSQVNRAPRNEQFF; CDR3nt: TGTGCCAGCAGCCAAGTTAATCGGGCACCCAGGAATGAGCAGTTCTTC
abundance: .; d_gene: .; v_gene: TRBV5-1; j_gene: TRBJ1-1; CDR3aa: CASSFLVAGMRTEAFF; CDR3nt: TGCGCCAGCAGCTTTCTCGTTGCGGGGATGAGGACTGAAGCTTTCTTT
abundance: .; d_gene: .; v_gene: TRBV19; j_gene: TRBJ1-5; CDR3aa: CASGLLRQGGSNQPQHF; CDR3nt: TGTGCCAGTGGATTATTGAGGCAGGGTGGCAGCAATCAGCCCCAGCATTTT
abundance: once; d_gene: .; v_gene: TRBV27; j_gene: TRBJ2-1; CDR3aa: CASAPGTYYNEQFF; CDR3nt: TGTGCCAGTGCCCCCGGGACTTACTACAATGAGCAGTTCTTC
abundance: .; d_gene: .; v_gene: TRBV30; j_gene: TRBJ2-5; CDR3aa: CAWTGLGLGTQYF; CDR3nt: TGTGCCTGGACAGGACTGGGGTTAGGGACCCAGTACTTC
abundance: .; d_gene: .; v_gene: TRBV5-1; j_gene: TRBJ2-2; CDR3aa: CASSLTSQNTGELFF; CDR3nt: TGCGCCAGCAGCTTGACTAGCCAAAACACCGGGGAGCTGTTTTTT
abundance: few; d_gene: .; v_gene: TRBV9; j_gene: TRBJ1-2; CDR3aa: CASSRSPRGDDSYTF; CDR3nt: TGTGCCAGCAGCCGGTCCCCCCGGGGGGATGATAGCTACACCTTC
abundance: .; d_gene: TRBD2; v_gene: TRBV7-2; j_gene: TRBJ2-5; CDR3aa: CASSLLSGEQETQYF; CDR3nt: TGTGCCAGCAGCTTGCTTAGCGGGGAACAAGAGACCCAGTACTTC
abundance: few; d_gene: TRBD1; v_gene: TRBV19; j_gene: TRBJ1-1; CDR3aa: CASSPNRGNTEAFF; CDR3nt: TGTGCCAGTAGTCCTAACAGGGGGAACACTGAAGCTTTCTTT
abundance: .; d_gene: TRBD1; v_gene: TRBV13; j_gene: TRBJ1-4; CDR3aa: CASSLGTGRNNEKLFF; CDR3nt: TGTGCCAGCAGCTTGGGGACAGGGAGGAATAATGAAAAACTGTTTTTT
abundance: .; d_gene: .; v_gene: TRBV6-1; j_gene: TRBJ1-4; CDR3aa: CASSSQRGPNEKLFF; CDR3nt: TGTGCCAGCAGTTCCCAGCGCGGCCCTAATGAAAAACTGTTTTTT
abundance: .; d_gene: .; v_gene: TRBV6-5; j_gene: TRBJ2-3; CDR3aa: CASSHGPADTDTQYF; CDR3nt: TGTGCCAGCAGCCATGGACCGGCGGACACAGATACGCAGTATTTT
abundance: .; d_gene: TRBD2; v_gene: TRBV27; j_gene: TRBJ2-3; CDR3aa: CASSSLAGERTDTQYF; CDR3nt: TGTGCCAGCAGTTCACTAGCGGGAGAACGCACAGATACGCAGTATTTT
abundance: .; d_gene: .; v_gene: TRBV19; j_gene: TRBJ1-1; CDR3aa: CASSINSVAPAEAFF; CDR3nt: TGTGCCAGTAGTATTAATTCCGTGGCACCCGCTGAAGCTTTCTTT
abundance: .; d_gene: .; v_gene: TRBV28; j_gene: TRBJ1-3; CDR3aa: CASSLAKSLGNTIYF; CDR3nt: TGTGCCAGCAGTTTAGCTAAATCCCTTGGAAACACCATATATTTT
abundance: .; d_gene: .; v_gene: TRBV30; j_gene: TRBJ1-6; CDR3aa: CAWSVGVTYNSPLHF; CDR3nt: TGTGCCTGGAGTGTAGGGGTAACCTATAATTCACCCCTCCACTTT
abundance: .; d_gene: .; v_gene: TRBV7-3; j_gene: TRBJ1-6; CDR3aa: CASSLGRRADNSPLHF; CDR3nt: TGTGCCAGCAGCTTAGGGCGCCGGGCGGACAATTCACCCCTCCACTTT
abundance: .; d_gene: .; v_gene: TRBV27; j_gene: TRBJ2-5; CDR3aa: CASSLEETQYF; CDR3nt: TGTGCCAGCAGTTTAGAAGAGACCCAGTACTTC
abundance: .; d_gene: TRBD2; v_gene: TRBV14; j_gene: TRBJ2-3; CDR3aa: CASSLRTSGIGTQYF; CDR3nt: TGTGCCAGCAGCCTCCGGACTAGCGGGATTGGTACGCAGTATTTT
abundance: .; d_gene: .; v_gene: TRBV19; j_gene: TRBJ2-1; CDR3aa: CASSIGAEAGWSDNEQFF; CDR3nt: TGTGCCAGTAGTATAGGGGCAGAGGCGGGATGGTCGGACAATGAGCAGTTCTTC
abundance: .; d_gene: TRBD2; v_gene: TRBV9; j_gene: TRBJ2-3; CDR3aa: CASSPGSGTSGRVSDTQYF; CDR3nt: TGTGCCAGCAGCCCTGGATCGGGGACTAGCGGGAGGGTCTCAGATACGCAGTATTTT
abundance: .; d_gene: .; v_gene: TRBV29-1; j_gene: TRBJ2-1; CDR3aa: CSTRPGAYNEQFF; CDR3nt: TGCAGCACTCGCCCCGGCGCCTACAATGAGCAGTTCTTC
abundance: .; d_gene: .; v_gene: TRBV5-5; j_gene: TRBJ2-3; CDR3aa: CASRVGAEPTDTQYF; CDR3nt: TGTGCCAGCAGGGTCGGGGCGGAGCCGACAGATACGCAGTATTTT
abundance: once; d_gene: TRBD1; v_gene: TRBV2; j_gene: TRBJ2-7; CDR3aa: CASKQGPLARYEQYF; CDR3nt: TGTGCCAGCAAACAGGGGCCCCTCGCCAGGTACGAGCAGTACTTC
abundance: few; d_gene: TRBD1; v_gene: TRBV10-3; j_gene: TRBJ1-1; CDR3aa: CAITETGTVNTEAFF; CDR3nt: TGTGCCATCACCGAGACAGGGACGGTGAACACTGAAGCTTTCTTT
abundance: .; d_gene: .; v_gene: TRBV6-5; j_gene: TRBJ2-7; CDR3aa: CASRTPRISYEQYF; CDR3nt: TGTGCCAGCAGAACACCCAGAATCTCCTACGAGCAGTACTTC
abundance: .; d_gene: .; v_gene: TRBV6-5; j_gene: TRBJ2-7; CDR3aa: CASSRGHEQYF; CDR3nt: TGTGCCAGCAGTAGGGGCCACGAGCAGTACTTC
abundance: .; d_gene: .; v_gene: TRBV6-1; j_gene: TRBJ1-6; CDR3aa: CASKDRSNSPLHF; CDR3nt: TGTGCCAGCAAGGACAGATCTAATTCACCCCTCCACTTT
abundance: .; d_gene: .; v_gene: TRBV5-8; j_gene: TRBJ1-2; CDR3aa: CASRRDRDNYGYTF; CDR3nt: TGTGCCAGCAGACGGGACCGCGATAACTATGGCTACACCTTC
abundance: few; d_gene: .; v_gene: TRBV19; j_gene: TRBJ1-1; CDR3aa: CASSTEGLQSPAFF; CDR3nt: TGTGCCAGTAGTACCGAGGGGTTACAGTCTCCCGCTTTCTTT
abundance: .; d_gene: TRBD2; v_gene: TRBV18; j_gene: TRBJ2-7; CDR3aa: CASSPGLAGLEQYF; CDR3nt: TGTGCCAGCTCACCAGGGTTAGCGGGTCTCGAGCAGTACTTC
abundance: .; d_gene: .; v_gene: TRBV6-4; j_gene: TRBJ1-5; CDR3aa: CASRLGSPEPQHF; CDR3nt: TGTGCCAGCAGGCTCGGGTCGCCAGAGCCCCAGCATTTT
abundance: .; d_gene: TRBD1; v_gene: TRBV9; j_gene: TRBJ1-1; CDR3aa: CASSARTGDTEAFF; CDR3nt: TGTGCCAGCAGCGCCCGGACAGGCGACACTGAAGCTTTCTTT
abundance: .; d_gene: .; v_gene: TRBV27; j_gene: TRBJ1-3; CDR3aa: CASSFRGQGNTIYF; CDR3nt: TGTGCCAGCAGTTTCCGCGGACAGGGAAACACCATATATTTT
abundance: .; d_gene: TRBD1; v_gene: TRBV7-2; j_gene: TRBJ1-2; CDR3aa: CASSPRPTGNGYTF; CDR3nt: TGTGCCAGCAGCCCCCGACCGACAGGGAATGGCTACACCTTC
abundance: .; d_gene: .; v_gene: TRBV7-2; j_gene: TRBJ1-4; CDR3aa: CASSSQEGGEKLFF; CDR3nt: TGTGCCAGCAGCTCGCAGGAAGGTGGGGAAAAACTGTTTTTT
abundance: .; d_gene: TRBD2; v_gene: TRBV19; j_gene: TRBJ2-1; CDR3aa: CASQKLAGGPNEQFF; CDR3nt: TGTGCCAGCCAAAAACTAGCGGGAGGGCCCAATGAGCAGTTCTTC
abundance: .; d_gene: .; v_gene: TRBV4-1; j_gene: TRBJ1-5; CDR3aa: CASSQGAAQKPQHF; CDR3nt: TGCGCCAGCAGCCAAGGGGCCGCTCAAAAGCCCCAGCATTTT
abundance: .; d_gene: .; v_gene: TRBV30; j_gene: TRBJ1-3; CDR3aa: CAWNGMLRGNSGNTIYF; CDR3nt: TGTGCCTGGAATGGCATGTTACGGGGAAACTCTGGAAACACCATATATTTT
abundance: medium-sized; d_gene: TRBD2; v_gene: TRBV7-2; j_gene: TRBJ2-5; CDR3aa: CASNTPLSGVSKTQYF; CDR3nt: TGTGCCAGCAACACCCCCCTTAGCGGGGTTTCCAAGACCCAGTACTTC
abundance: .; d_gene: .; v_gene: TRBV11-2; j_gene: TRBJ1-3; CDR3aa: CASRGPGAVSGNTIYF; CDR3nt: TGTGCCAGCAGGGGTCCCGGGGCAGTCTCTGGAAACACCATATATTTT
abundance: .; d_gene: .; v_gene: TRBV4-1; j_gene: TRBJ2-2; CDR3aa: CASSHNGDSRTGELFF; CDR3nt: TGCGCCAGCAGCCACAATGGGGACTCCCGCACCGGGGAGCTGTTTTTT